The sample holds one count of the clone carrying this T cell receptor (beta chain). Its antigen remains unknown. The CDR3 runs 17 residues. Germline loops: CDR1 SEHNR, CDR2 FQNEAQ (reference sequence). The ends lost 3 bases at V and 2 bases at J; junction bases unmatched: 10. The time point denotes: week 5, during vaccination. Every vaccination contained 300 ug of the mutant IDH1 20-mer peptide and was paired with topical imiquimod. The data derive from a study of a mutant IDH1 vaccine in newly diagnosed glioma. Measured with immunoSEQ multiplex PCR; TCRdb has only the in-frame clones, and not every one. The sample yields more than 25,000 clones, roughly three quarters seen once.

This rearrangement joins TRBV7-9 to TRBJ2-3; 8 bases match TRBD2. The receptor was isolated from a man aged 40-49 years with glioma. Some clones in this sample may be carry-over from other donors' samples. The input for sequencing was PBMCs, taken from a glioma patient whose treatment included an IDH1 peptide vaccine. The CDR3 protein is CASSLGRGDENTDTQYF. The CDR3 nucleotides are TGTGCCAGCAGCTTGGGGCGGGGGGACGAAAACACAGATACGCAGTATTTT.